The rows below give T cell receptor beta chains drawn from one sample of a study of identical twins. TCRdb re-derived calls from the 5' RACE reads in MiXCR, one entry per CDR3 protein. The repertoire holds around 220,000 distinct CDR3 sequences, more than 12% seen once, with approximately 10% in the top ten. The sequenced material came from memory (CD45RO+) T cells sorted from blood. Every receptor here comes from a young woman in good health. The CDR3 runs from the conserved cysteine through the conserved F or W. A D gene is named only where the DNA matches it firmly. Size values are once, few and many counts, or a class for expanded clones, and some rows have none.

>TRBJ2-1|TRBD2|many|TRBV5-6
CASSIRLAGHLFF
TGTGCCAGCAGCATACGACTAGCGGGACATCTGTTCTTC
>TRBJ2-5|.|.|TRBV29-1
CSVEVETQYF
TGCAGCGTTGAGGTCGAGACCCAGTACTTC
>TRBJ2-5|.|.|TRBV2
CASNRAMQETQYF
TGTGCCAGCAATAGGGCAATGCAAGAGACCCAGTACTTC
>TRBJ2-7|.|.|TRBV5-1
CASSAVGYEQYF
TGCGCCAGCAGCGCGGTAGGCTACGAGCAGTACTTC
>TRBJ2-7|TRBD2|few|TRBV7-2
CASSWTSGSSYEQYF
TGTGCCAGCAGCTGGACTAGCGGGAGCTCCTACGAGCAGTACTTC
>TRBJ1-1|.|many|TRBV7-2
CASSRTYLNTEAFF
TGTGCCAGCAGCCGGACGTACTTGAACACTGAAGCTTTCTTT
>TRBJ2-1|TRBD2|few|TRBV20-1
CSARSGGADNEQFF
TGCAGTGCTAGGAGCGGGGGGGCCGACAATGAGCAGTTCTTC
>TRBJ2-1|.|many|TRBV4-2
CASNDPGTGEQFF
TGTGCCAGCAACGATCCCGGCACGGGTGAGCAGTTCTTC
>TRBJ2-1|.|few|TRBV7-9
CASSLGMEWNEQFF
TGTGCCAGCAGCTTAGGGATGGAGTGGAATGAGCAGTTCTTC
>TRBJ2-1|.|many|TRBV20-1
CSVKGNSYNEQFF
TGCAGTGTCAAGGGCAACTCCTACAATGAGCAGTTCTTC
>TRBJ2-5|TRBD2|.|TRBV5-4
CASSLGSSGGQENQYF
TGTGCCAGCAGCTTGGGATCTAGCGGGGGACAAGAGAACCAGTACTTC
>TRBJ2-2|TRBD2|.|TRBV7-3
CASSPSGGIGELFF
TGTGCCAGCAGTCCAAGCGGGGGGATAGGGGAGCTGTTTTTT
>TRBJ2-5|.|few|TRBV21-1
CASSTLPGQGAETQYF
TGTGCCAGCAGCACTCTGCCGGGACAGGGCGCGGAGACCCAGTACTTC
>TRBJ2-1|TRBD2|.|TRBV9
CASSARAPGAGEGDNEQFF
TGTGCCAGCAGCGCACGAGCCCCGGGAGCGGGAGAAGGGGACAATGAGCAGTTCTTC
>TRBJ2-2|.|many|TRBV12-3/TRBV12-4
CASSLRGGTGELFF
TGTGCCAGCAGTTTACGGGGAGGCACCGGGGAGCTGTTTTTT
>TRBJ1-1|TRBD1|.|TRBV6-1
CASSPPRGQGEAEAFF
TGTGCCAGCAGTCCCCCCCGGGGACAGGGGGAAGCTGAAGCTTTCTTT
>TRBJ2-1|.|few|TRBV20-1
CSAHLLEGRPNEQFF
TGCAGTGCTCATCTTCTAGAGGGGCGCCCCAATGAGCAGTTCTTC
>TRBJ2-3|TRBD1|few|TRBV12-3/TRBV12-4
CASSLARDRGNTQYF
TGTGCCAGCAGTTTAGCGCGGGACAGGGGAAATACGCAGTATTTT
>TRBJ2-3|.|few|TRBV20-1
CSASISADTQYF
TGCAGTGCTAGTATTTCGGCGGATACGCAGTATTTT
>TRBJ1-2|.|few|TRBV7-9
CASSPELDRRYTF
TGTGCCAGCAGTCCTGAACTCGACCGGCGCTACACCTTC
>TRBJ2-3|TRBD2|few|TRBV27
CASRHRLAGTDTQYF
TGTGCCAGCAGACATCGACTAGCGGGCACCGATACGCAGTATTTT
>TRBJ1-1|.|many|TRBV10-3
CAISEGSNTEAFF
TGTGCCATCAGTGAAGGCTCGAACACTGAAGCTTTCTTT
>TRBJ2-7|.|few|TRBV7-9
CASSRALYEQYF
TGTGCCAGCAGCCGGGCCCTCTACGAGCAGTACTTC
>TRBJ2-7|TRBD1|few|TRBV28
CASSLSGQGGDEQYF
TGTGCCAGCAGTTTATCGGGACAGGGGGGTGACGAGCAGTACTTC
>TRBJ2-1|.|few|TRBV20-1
CSARSGQGVYNEQFF
TGCAGTGCTAGGTCGGGGCAGGGTGTCTACAATGAGCAGTTCTTC
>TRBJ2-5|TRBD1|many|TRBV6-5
CASSYEIPGQGMPETQYF
TGTGCCAGCAGTTACGAGATCCCCGGACAGGGGATGCCAGAGACCCAGTACTTC
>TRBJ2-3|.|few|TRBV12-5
CASGVGRREAQYF
TGTGCTAGTGGTGTGGGGAGGAGGGAAGCGCAGTATTTT
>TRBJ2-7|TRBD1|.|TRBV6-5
CASSYGWLGTGPPEQYF
TGTGCCAGCAGTTACGGATGGTTGGGGACAGGCCCCCCCGAGCAGTACTTC
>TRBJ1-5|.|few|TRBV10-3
CAISDGVDQPQHF
TGTGCCATCAGTGACGGCGTCGATCAGCCCCAGCATTTT
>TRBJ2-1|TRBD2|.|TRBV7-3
CASSQGLASYNEQFF
TGTGCCAGCAGCCAGGGACTAGCGTCCTACAATGAGCAGTTCTTC
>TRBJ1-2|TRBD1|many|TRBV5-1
CASSPTGGGYTF
TGCGCCAGCAGCCCGACAGGGGGTGGCTACACCTTC
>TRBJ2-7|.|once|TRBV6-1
CASSSGPPYEQYF
TGTGCCAGCAGCTCGGGGCCCCCCTACGAGCAGTACTTC
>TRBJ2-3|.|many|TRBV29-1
CSVEVGSITDTQYF
TGCAGCGTTGAAGTTGGGAGCATCACAGATACGCAGTATTTT
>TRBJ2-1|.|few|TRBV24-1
CATSDPPSSEQFF
TGTGCCACCAGTGACCCCCCTTCTAGCGAGCAGTTCTTC
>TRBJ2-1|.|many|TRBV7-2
CASSSLYEQFF
TGTGCCAGCAGCTCTTTGTATGAGCAGTTCTTC
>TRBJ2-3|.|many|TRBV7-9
CASSLIVTDTQYF
TGTGCCAGCAGTTTAATAGTGACAGATACGCAGTATTTT
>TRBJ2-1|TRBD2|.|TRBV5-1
CASSWGLAGPNEQFF
TGCGCCAGCAGCTGGGGACTAGCGGGTCCCAATGAGCAGTTCTTC
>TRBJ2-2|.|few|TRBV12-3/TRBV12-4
CASTVGVGTGELFF
TGTGCCAGCACTGTGGGAGTTGGGACCGGGGAGCTGTTTTTT
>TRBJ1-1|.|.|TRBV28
CASKSFSSGNTEAFF
TGTGCCAGCAAATCCTTTAGTAGTGGGAACACTGAAGCTTTCTTT
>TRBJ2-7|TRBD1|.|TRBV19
CASSPTGRSYEQYF
TGTGCCAGTAGCCCGACAGGGCGCTCCTACGAGCAGTACTTC
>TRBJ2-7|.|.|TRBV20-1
CSARAGTYEQYF
TGCAGTGCTAGGGCCGGAACTTACGAGCAGTACTTC
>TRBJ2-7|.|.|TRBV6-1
CASSRGPSGGNEQYF
TGTGCCAGCAGCCGGGGCCCCTCAGGAGGGAACGAGCAGTACTTC
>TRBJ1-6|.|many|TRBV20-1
CSARDGTNNSPLHF
TGCAGTGCTAGAGATGGGACAAATAATTCACCCCTCCACTTT